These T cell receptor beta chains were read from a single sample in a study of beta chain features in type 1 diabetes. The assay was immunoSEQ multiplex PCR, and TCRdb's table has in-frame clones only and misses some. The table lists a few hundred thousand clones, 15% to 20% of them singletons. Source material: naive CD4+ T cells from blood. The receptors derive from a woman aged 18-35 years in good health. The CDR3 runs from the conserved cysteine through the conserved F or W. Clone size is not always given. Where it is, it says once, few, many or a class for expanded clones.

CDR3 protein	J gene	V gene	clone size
CASSLGPIYTF	TRBJ1-2	TRBV5-1	few
CAWTRDNDEKLFF	TRBJ1-4	TRBV30	-
CASREGSTDTQYF	TRBJ2-3	TRBV5-1	-
CSVGGQNTEAFF	TRBJ1-1	TRBV29-1	-
CASNQIRTSAETQYF	TRBJ2-5	TRBV11-2	-
CASREAGGIDTQYF	TRBJ2-3	TRBV7-9	-
CASSRDTQETQYF	TRBJ2-5	TRBV5-4	-
CASSLEPDFNTGELFF	TRBJ2-2	TRBV5-4	few
CASSFSVYREGTDTQYF	TRBJ2-3	TRBV11-2	-
CASSPRTGELFF	TRBJ2-2	TRBV11-1	-
CSGSSGGGTDTQYF	TRBJ2-3	TRBV29-1	-
CASSLALTGGDTEAFF	TRBJ1-1	TRBV7-9	-
CASSPLAGGPNEQYF	TRBJ2-7	TRBV18	-
CASSLWQRMETQYF	TRBJ2-5	TRBV5-1	few
CASSSLPNSQETQYF	TRBJ2-5	TRBV5-1	-
CAWGQGGETQYF	TRBJ2-5	TRBV30	few
CASSLFQGGENIQYF	TRBJ2-4	TRBV5-1	-
CASKNTGADTQYF	TRBJ2-3	TRBV5-1	-
CASSSVLVSGANVLTF	TRBJ2-6	TRBV18	-
CASSQDLRLGQYF	TRBJ2-7	TRBV4-2	-
CASSVAGSFQETQYF	TRBJ2-5	TRBV6-5	-
CASSLRLAGADEQFF	TRBJ2-1	TRBV4-2	few
CASRHRGLNTDTQYF	TRBJ2-3	TRBV5-6	-
CASSIRGLAGGEQFF	TRBJ2-1	TRBV19	few
CASSELASGRGTQYF	TRBJ2-3	TRBV2	-
CSVGTDLYEQYF	TRBJ2-7	TRBV29-1	few
CASSVEVARAETQYF	TRBJ2-5	TRBV9	-
CASSLSRDRGYNEQFF	TRBJ2-1	TRBV11-2	few
CASSPTGSANEKLFF	TRBJ1-4	TRBV5-4	-
CASRAVYSNQPQHF	TRBJ1-5	TRBV6-1	-
CASSSLPTENYGYTF	TRBJ1-2	TRBV5-1	-
CSVYRGGRNTEAFF	TRBJ1-1	TRBV29-1	-
CASSVRTGGDKNIQYF	TRBJ2-4	TRBV11-1	few
CASSPPGGAGEAFF	TRBJ1-1	TRBV18	-
CASSLVSGGAYNEQFF	TRBJ2-1	TRBV7-2	few
CASSWEVFGTGELFF	TRBJ2-2	TRBV7-2	few
CASSVNGAGSQETQYF	TRBJ2-5	TRBV7-2	-
CASSRPGATNEKLFF	TRBJ1-4	TRBV4-1	-
CASSPMAGREELFF	TRBJ2-2	TRBV9	few
CASSEAWTSPGTGELFF	TRBJ2-2	TRBV6-1	-
CASSYHSGDNQPQHF	TRBJ1-5	TRBV6-5	-
CANHGTSGESGQETQYF	TRBJ2-5	TRBV6-4	-
CASSRFGGTSTDTQYF	TRBJ2-3	TRBV7-8	-
CASSYDGSESYEQYF	TRBJ2-7	TRBV6-5	few
CAWDYRENIQYF	TRBJ2-4	TRBV30	-
CASSLELGVPGYTF	TRBJ1-2	TRBV11-2	few
CASSHYGETQYF	TRBJ2-5	TRBV27	few
CASRGGRGYTDTQYF	TRBJ2-3	TRBV9	-
CASSMSPETGELFF	TRBJ2-2	TRBV5-1	-